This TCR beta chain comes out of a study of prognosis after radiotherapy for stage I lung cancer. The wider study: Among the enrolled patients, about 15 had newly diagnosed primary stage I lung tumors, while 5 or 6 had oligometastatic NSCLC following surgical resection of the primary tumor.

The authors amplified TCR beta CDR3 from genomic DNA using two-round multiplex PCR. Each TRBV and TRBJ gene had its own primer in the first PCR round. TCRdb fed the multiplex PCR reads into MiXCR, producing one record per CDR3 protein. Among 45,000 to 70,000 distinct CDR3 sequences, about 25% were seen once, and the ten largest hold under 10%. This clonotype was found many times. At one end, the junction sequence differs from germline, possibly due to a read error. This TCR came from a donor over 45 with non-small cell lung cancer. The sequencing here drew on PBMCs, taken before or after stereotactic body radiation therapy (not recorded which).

CDR3 loop: CASSIEHRGRYGYTF. DNA of the CDR3: TGTGCCAGCAGCATAGAACACAGGGGCAGATATGGCTACACCTTC. The chain recombines TRBV11-2 with TRBJ1-2; 7 positions agree with TRBD1. In germline, CDR1 is SGHAT, CDR2 FQNNGV. This CDR3 has 15 amino acids.